This T cell receptor (beta chain) was recorded in a study of OX40 agonist ivuxolimab in advanced cancers. Only in-frame clones appear in the TCRdb table, and some are missing; sequencing was by immunoSEQ multiplex PCR. This sample has roughly 48,000 clones, with roughly 79% found just once. The sampling schedule covered blood at baseline, cycle 4 day 1, and cycle 7 day 1. This clone came up once. The same CDR3 also results from other DNA sequences found in this sample. V lost 1 base, J lost 3 bases, and 10 bases lay in between. CDR1 LNHDA and CDR2 SQIVND come from the germline V gene (reference sequence). The CDR3 length is 14 residues.

The chain couples TRBV19 to TRBJ2-7; tentatively, D is TRBD1 (6 bases). The sequence derives from an adult with an advanced solid tumor such as melanoma, head and neck, liver or kidney cancer. Sequences were derived from CD4+ or CD8+ T cells sorted from blood, sampled in a trial of the OX40 agonist ivuxolimab. The DNA of the CDR3 is TGTGCCAGTAGTATAGGTTCGGACAGCTACGAGCAGTACTTC. This translates into CASSIGSDSYEQYF.